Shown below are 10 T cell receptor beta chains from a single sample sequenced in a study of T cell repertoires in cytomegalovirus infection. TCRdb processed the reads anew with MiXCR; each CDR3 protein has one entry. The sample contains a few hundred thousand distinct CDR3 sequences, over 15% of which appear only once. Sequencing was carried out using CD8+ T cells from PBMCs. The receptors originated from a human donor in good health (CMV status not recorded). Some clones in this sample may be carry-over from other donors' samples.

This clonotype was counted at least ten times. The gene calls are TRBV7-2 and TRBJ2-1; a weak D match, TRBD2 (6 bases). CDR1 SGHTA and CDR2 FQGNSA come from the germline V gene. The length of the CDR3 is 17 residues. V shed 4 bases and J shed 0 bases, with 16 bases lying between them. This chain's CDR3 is CASSSQGAGSSYNEQFF. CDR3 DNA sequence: TGTGCCAGCAGCTCGCAAGGGGCGGGGAGCTCCTACAATGAGCAGTTCTTC.

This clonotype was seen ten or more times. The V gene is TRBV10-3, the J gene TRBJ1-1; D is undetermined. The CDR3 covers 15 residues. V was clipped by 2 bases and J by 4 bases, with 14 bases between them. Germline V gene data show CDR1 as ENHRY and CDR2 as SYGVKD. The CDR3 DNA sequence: TGTGCCATCAGTGAGCAGACACCTACCTCCACTGAAGCTTTCTTT. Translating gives CAISEQTPTSTEAFF.

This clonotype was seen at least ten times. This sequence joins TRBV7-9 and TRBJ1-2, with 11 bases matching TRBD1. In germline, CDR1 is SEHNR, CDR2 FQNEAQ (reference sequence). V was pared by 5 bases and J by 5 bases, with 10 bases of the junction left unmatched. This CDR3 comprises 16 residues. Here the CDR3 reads CASSGRDRGYLYGYTF. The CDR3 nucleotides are TGTGCCAGCAGCGGGAGGGACAGGGGGTACCTTTATGGCTACACCTTC. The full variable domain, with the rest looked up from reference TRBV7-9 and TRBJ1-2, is DTGVSQNPRHKITKRGQNVTFRCDPISEHNRLYWYRQTLGQGPEFLTYFQNEAQLEKSRLLSDRFSAERPKGSFSTLEIQRTEQGDSAMYLCASSGRDRGYLYGYTFGSGTRLTVV.

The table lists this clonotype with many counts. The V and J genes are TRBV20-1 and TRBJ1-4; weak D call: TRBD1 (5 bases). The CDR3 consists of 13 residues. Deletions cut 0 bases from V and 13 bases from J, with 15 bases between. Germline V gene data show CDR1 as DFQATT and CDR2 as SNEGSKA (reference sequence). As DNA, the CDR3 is TGCAGTGCTAGAGATCGGGGGAAATTAAGACTGTTTTTT. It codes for CSARDRGKLRLFF.

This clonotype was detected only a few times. The CDR3 DNA is TGCAGCGTTGAAGCTAGTCCTATGAACACTGAAGCTTTCTTT. It yields the protein CSVEASPMNTEAFF. The rearrangement uses TRBV29-1 and TRBJ1-1; D is ambiguous. Trimming left V 1 base short and J 0 bases short, with 9 bases between. This CDR3 comprises 14 residues. Germline V gene lookup returns CDR1 SQVTM and CDR2 ANQGSEA.

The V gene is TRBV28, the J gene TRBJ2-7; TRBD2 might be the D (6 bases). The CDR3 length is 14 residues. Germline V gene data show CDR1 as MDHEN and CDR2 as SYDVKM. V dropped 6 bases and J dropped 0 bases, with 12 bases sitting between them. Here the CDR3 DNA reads TGTGCCAGCAGAACAGGAGCGGGCTCCTACGAGCAGTACTTC. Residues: CASRTGAGSYEQYF.

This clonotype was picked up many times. CDR3 protein: CASSYSIGNTIYF. The CDR3 nucleotides are TGTGCCAGCAGTTACTCGATCGGAAACACCATATATTTT. V gene TRBV6-5 combines with J gene TRBJ1-3; no firm D call. This CDR3 spans 13 amino acids. CDR1 and CDR2 from the germline V gene are MNHEY and SVGAGI. Trimming pared 0 bases from V and 4 bases from J, leaving 4 bases between.

The CDR3 DNA sequence: TGCAGTGCTAGAGATCGGGGGACTAGTAACAATGAGCAGTTCTTC. Its protein product is CSARDRGTSNNEQFF. The chain carries TRBV20-1 and TRBJ2-1, with 8 bases lining up with TRBD2. The germline V gene encodes CDR1 DFQATT and CDR2 SNEGSKA (reference sequence). The CDR3 runs 15 residues. Trimming removed 0 bases from V and 5 bases from J; junction bases left unmatched: 6.

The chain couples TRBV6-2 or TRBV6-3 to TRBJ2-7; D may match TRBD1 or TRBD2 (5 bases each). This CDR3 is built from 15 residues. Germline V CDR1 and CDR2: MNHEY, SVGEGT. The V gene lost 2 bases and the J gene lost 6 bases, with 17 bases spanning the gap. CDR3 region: CASSYGPRGRREQYF. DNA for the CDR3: TGTGCCAGCAGTTACGGCCCCCGGGGCAGGCGCGAGCAGTACTTC.

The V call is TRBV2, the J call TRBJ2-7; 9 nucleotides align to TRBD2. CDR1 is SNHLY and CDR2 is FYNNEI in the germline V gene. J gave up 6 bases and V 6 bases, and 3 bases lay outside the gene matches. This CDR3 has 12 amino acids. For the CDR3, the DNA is TGTGCCAGCAGGCTAGCGGGGTTCGAGCAGTACTTC. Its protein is CASRLAGFEQYF. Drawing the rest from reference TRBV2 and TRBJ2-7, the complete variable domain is EPEVTQTPSHQVTQMGQEVILRCVPISNHLYFYWYRQILGQKVEFLVSFYNNEISEKSEIFDDQFSVERPDGSNFTLKIRSTKLEDSAMYFCASRLAGFEQYFGPGTRLTVT.